This T cell receptor (beta chain) came from a study of CD8+CD57+ T cells in acquired aplastic anemia (dated by TCRdb to 2017 to 2018). At the level of the whole study: DNA extracted from sorted CD4+ and CD8+ cells had a mean of 3.2 ug, with a range of about 0.18 to 27.4 ug. An average of around 10 million reads for CD4+ cells and 11.0 million reads for CD8+ cells was obtained from healthy donor samples.

Of note for this clonotype: Its antigen is still unknown. Qualities for individual bases were not recorded, and no much larger clone is one base off.

Sequences SNHLY (CDR1) and FYNNEI (CDR2) are obtained from the germline V gene. From the cysteine up to the phenylalanine, the CDR3 has a length of 18 residues. Of the read, only the CDR3 DNA is kept; its 54 bases are in frame from base 1. Trimming at the junction amounts to 0 bases on V and 0 bases on J, and the germline ends lie 16 bases apart. In the study, sorted CD4+ and CD8+ blood T cells from patients with severe aplastic anemia and from healthy subjects underwent deep sequencing of TCR repertoires. Ficoll-Paque density gradient centrifugation was used to isolate peripheral blood mononuclear cells. Before DNA extraction, CD4+ and CD8+ T cells were sorted with FACS or magnetic beads. Genomic DNA served as template for TCR beta VDJ combination and CDR3 sequence profiling. An Illumina HiSeq 2000 was the platform used for TCR repertoire sequencing. Turning to the authors' computational methods: Repertoires were assessed using TRBV/TRBJ rearrangement plots, CDR3 size and DJ length profiles, and Simpson's diversity index. Whichever DNA sequence was most abundant in the deep sequencing data was defined as the immunodominant clone. CDR3 amino acid sequences were checked for sharing between subjects and were compared against published repertoires and the VDJdb database. The public reads were quality trimmed at Q25 with fastp and then assembled into clones with MiXCR by TCRdb, keeping productive beta chains. Rows are unified per CDR3 protein, each entry keeping the most common DNA and genes. These V and J calls originate from TCRdb's pipeline instead of the authors' own analysis. This sample gives 200,000 to 250,000 distinct CDR3 sequences in total; almost 35% of them show up just once. The ten largest clones represent around 1.1% of the sample.

Results and caveats for the whole study, not just this receptor: Patients and healthy controls showed no significant difference in CD8+ Simpson's diversity (P=0.060). Roughly 29 CD8+ CDR3 sequences were found to be shared between patients and controls, but these sequences appeared to be highly expressed in patients and within the immunodominant clones of the patients.

The clonotype originates from a human donor in good health, serving as a control. Sequenced input: sorted CD4+, CD8+, or CD8+CD57+ T cells (not recorded which) from PBMCs. This receptor chain uses TRBV2 and TRBJ2-3; a weak D assignment points to TRBD2 (6 bases agree). CDR3 protein: CASSEAIKGRGSTDTQYF. The DNA sequence is given as TGTGCCAGCAGTGAAGCTATTAAAGGACGGGGGAGCACAGATACGCAGTATTTT.